These 29 T cell receptor beta chains originate from one sample sequenced in a study of blood T cells in healthy people across ages. A second PCR of 7 to 11 cycles used a sample-barcoded 5' primer and a J-beta primer mix. TCRdb reanalysed the 5' RACE reads using MiXCR and keeps one entry per CDR3 protein. This sample has fewer than 2 million distinct CDR3 sequences, with approximately 40% found just once. The specimen was blood. Receptors originate from a human donor in good health.

The chain employs TRBV19 and TRBJ2-1, with a possible D match to TRBD2 (5 bases). The CDR3 is made up of 19 amino acids. Germline CDR1 LNHDA, CDR2 SQIVND (reference sequence). The V end was cut by 4 bases, the J end by 2 bases, with 24 bases between. The CDR3 reads CASSTAHLRSGTTYNEQFF. The CDR3 region has the DNA TGTGCCAGTAGTACCGCCCACCTAAGGAGCGGCACCACCTACAATGAGCAGTTCTTC. The full variable domain, with the rest looked up from reference TRBV19 and TRBJ2-1, is DGGITQSPKYLFRKEGQNVTLSCEQNLNHDAMYWYRQDPGQGLRLIYYSQIVNDFQKGDIAEGYSVSREKKESFPLTVTSAQKNPTAFYLCASSTAHLRSGTTYNEQFFGPGTRLTVL.

The V and J genes are TRBV12-3 or TRBV12-4 and TRBJ1-1, with 7 bases fitting TRBD1. The length of the CDR3 is 14 residues. Losses at the gene ends were 1 base for V and 7 bases for J; bases not matched to a gene: 6. CDR3: CASSLVRGGLEAFF. CDR3 nucleotide sequence: TGTGCCAGCAGTTTAGTTCGAGGGGGCCTTGAAGCTTTCTTT.

For this clonotype: One junction end disagrees with the germline gene, perhaps due to a read error. This rearrangement joins TRBV4-3 to TRBJ2-3; possibly TRBD1 for D (5 bases). CDR1 and CDR2 from the germline V gene are LGHNA and YSLEER. The CDR3 extends over 15 amino acids. The CDR3 DNA sequence: TGCGCCAGCAGCCAAGAAGGCAGGGCCACAGGTACGCAGTATTTT. Residues: CASSQEGRATGTQYF.

This clonotype was detected a few times. The chain is built from TRBV24-1 and TRBJ2-5; D possibly corresponds to TRBD1 (6 bases). The J call may be incorrect, as the DNA end agrees better with TRBJ2-7. In germline, CDR1 is KGHDR, CDR2 SFDVKD. There are 11 residues in the CDR3. CDR3 bases: TGTGCCACTGGACAGCTCTACGAGCAGTACTTC. It specifies CATGQLYEQYF.

CDR3 coding DNA: TGTGCCAGCAGCTTAGGTGGGGGGCTACGACAGCCCCAGCATTTT. It yields the protein CASSLGGGLRQPQHF. J is TRBJ1-5 and V is TRBV7-9; D perhaps matches TRBD1 (6 bases). With 1 base removed from V and 7 bases from J, the gap between germline ends came to 14 bases. Looked up from germline, CDR1 is SEHNR and CDR2 is FQNEAQ (reference sequence). The CDR3 has 15 amino acids.

V and J are TRBV12-5 and TRBJ2-1; TRBD2 aligns across 7 bases. V lost 9 bases and J lost 6; bases outside the gene matches: 8. Germline lookup yields CDR1 LGHNT and CDR2 FRNRAP. CDR3 length: 13 residues. CDR3 nucleotides: TGTGCTAGGGGTGGGTCGGGGGGCAATGAGCAGTTCTTC. Its translation: CARGGSGGNEQFF.

A note on this clonotype: One end of the junction does not line up with germline, which may come from a read error. The V gene is TRBV29-1, the J gene TRBJ1-2, with D unclear. This CDR3 is built from 11 residues. Germline values: CDR1 SQVTM, CDR2 ANQGSEA. For the CDR3, the DNA is TGCAGCGTTGGGGATAACCATGGCTACACCTTC. Amino acids: CSVGDNHGYTF.

This clonotype was seen only a few times. V gene TRBV7-3 combines with J gene TRBJ2-1; 8 bases fit TRBD1. With 1 base clipped from V and 5 bases from J, the junction kept 10 bases outside the gene matches. The CDR3 runs to 17 residues. The germline V gene has CDR1 SGHTA and CDR2 FQGTGA. The CDR3 bases are TGTGCCAGCAGCTTAAAAGGAGGCAGGGGGCCGGACAATGAGCAGTTCTTC. This encodes CASSLKGGRGPDNEQFF.

A remark on this clonotype: At one boundary the junction diverges from the germline segment, which might be a read error. The J gene is TRBJ2-1, the V gene TRBV7-9, with TRBD2 matching 10 bases. The length of the CDR3 is 15 residues. From germline, CDR1 is SEHNR and CDR2 FQNEAQ (reference sequence). The CDR3 region is CTSSLEPSGGNEQFF. In nucleotides, the CDR3 is TGTACCAGCAGCTTAGAACCTAGCGGGGGAAATGAGCAGTTCTTC.

This rearrangement joins TRBV7-2 to TRBJ2-3; D unclear. Trimming stripped 5 bases from V and 6 bases from J, with 12 bases between. The CDR3 is 13 amino acids. The germline V gene encodes CDR1 SGHTA and CDR2 FQGNSA. The CDR3 sequence: CASSTDWTDTQYF. CDR3 nucleotides: TGTGCCAGCAGCACCGACTGGACGGATACGCAGTATTTT.

The V and J genes are TRBV29-1 and TRBJ1-2, with D perhaps TRBD1 (6 bases). Germline CDR1 is SQVTM and CDR2 is ANQGSEA. This CDR3 comprises 13 residues. The germline V and J ends were trimmed by 3 bases and 4 bases, with 12 bases remaining between them. CDR3 in DNA: TGCAGCGTTGATCCCCCAGGGGCCTATGGCTACACCTTC. Translating gives CSVDPPGAYGYTF.

CDR3 DNA sequence: TGTGCCAGCAGCCAAGATCCCCGGGGGGATGAGCAGTTCTTC. Its protein is CASSQDPRGDEQFF. The rearrangement links TRBV4-2 to TRBJ2-1; 7 bases line up with TRBD2. Looked up from germline, CDR1 is LGHNA and CDR2 is YNFKEQ. The CDR3 extends over 14 amino acids. V shed 0 bases and J 8 bases; nucleotides not matched to a gene: 4.

Many counts were recorded for this clonotype. The chain recombines TRBV20-1 with TRBJ1-1; 7 nucleotides match TRBD1. The CDR3 is made up of 13 amino acids. The germline CDR1 and CDR2 sequences are DFQATT and SNEGSKA (reference sequence). Trimming at V came to 3 bases and at J to 4 bases, leaving 5 bases not matched to a gene. For the CDR3, the DNA is TGCAGTGCTAGTACAGGGGCGGCCACTGAAGCTTTCTTT. Its protein is CSASTGAATEAFF.

This chain joins TRBV9 and TRBJ2-1, with 7 bases lining up with TRBD1. Germline V gene sequence: CDR1 SGDLS, CDR2 YYNGEE. J was trimmed by 4 bases and V by 0 bases; bases with no gene match: 10. The length of the CDR3 is 17 residues. DNA for the CDR3: TGTGCCAGCAGCGTAGGGTTAGGGCAGGGGGTTTACAATGAGCAGTTCTTC. Amino acids: CASSVGLGQGVYNEQFF.

This clonotype was observed a few times. The V gene is TRBV6-5, the J gene TRBJ2-7, with D uncertain. This CDR3 has 18 amino acids. Trimming took 2 bases from V and 0 from J, leaving 20 bases between them. The germline CDR1 and CDR2 sequences are MNHEY and SVGAGI. DNA of the CDR3: TGTGCCAGCAGTTACGTCGCCCCTACGTTTGGGTTCTCCTACGAGCAGTACTTC. It codes for CASSYVAPTFGFSYEQYF.

V and J are TRBV5-4 and TRBJ2-7, with 8 bases identical to TRBD2. V was pared by 0 bases and J by 2 bases, with 7 bases of the junction left unmatched. Germline V lookup: CDR1 SGHNT, CDR2 YYREEE (reference sequence). CDR3 length: 16 residues. The CDR3 reads CASSLGHRGGPYEQYF. The CDR3 region has the DNA TGTGCCAGCAGCTTGGGACACCGCGGGGGGCCCTACGAGCAGTACTTC.

This clonotype was detected only a few times. The CDR3 loop is CASRDRQDGYTF. CDR3 coding DNA: TGTGCCAGCAGGGATAGACAGGATGGCTACACCTTC. The rearrangement links TRBV7-2 to TRBJ1-2; tentatively, D is TRBD1 (6 bases). Trimming took 6 bases from V and 6 from J, leaving 11 bases between them. Germline assignment: CDR1 SGHTA and CDR2 FQGNSA. The CDR3 has 12 residues.

This clonotype was detected only a few times. This chain connects TRBV14 to TRBJ2-5; no firm D call. Germline-derived CDR1 and CDR2 are SGHDN and FVKESK. The CDR3 spans 15 residues. Trimming removed 3 bases from V and 7 bases from J, with 18 bases in between. The CDR3: CASSQKNKESGTQYF. CDR3 nucleotide sequence: TGTGCCAGCAGCCAGAAAAATAAGGAGTCGGGGACCCAGTACTTC.

This clonotype came up a few times. The V call is TRBV7-8, the J call TRBJ2-5, with a tentative D call TRBD2 (5 bases). CDR3 length: 14 amino acids. Germline CDR1 and CDR2: SGHVS and FQNEAQ. V gave up 5 bases and J gave up 1 base, with 11 bases separating them. CDR3 nucleotides: TGTGCCAGCAGCGCGCTAGCTACCCAAGAGACCCAGTACTTC. This gives the protein CASSALATQETQYF.

The rearrangement joins TRBV27 to TRBJ2-5; TRBD2 might be the D (6 bases). Germline V lookup: CDR1 MNHEY, CDR2 SMNVEV (reference sequence). The CDR3 sequence is 15 residues long. V gave up 5 bases and J gave up 1 base, with 14 bases separating them. The CDR3 DNA is TGTGCCAGCAGTGCAGACCGGACTACCCAAGAGACCCAGTACTTC. This encodes CASSADRTTQETQYF.

The chain employs TRBV10-3 and TRBJ1-2; the D is unclear. Per germline, CDR1 ENHRY and CDR2 SYGVKD. The ends were cut back, 4 bases at V and 4 bases at J, with 7 bases in the middle. CDR3 length equals 12 residues. The CDR3 spells CAISGTTYGYTF. CDR3 nucleotide sequence: TGTGCCATCAGTGGTACCACCTATGGCTACACCTTC.

The chain joins TRBV6-6 to TRBJ1-5; no reliable D call. The germline V gene has CDR1 MNHNY and CDR2 SVGAGI (reference sequence). CDR3 length: 14 amino acids. Between the trimmed V and J ends, which lost 2 bases and 4 bases, there was a span of 9 bases. The CDR3, as DNA: TGTGCCAGCAGTTACCACTACACGAATCAGCCCCAGCATTTT. Amino acid sequence: CASSYHYTNQPQHF.

The chain joins TRBV4-1 to TRBJ2-5; no clear D. Germline assignment: CDR1 MGHRA and CDR2 YSYEKL. The CDR3 is 13 residues long. V lost 2 bases, J lost 5 bases, and 9 bases lay in between. CDR3 DNA: TGCGCCAGCAGCCAACTGTATCCGGAGACCCAGTACTTC. Encoded protein: CASSQLYPETQYF.

Concerning this clonotype: The junction does not match germline at one end; this may be a read error. The chain uses TRBV7-3 and TRBJ2-6; 8 bases align to TRBD1. CDR3 length: 18 residues. The germline V gene has CDR1 SGHTA and CDR2 FQGTGA. CDR3 DNA: TGTGCCAGCAGCTTAACGGCGCGGACAGGGTCCGGGGTCAACGTCCTGACTTTC. It specifies CASSLTARTGSGVNVLTF.

The genes are TRBV28 and TRBJ1-6, with no clear D. Trimming took off 3 bases at V and 0 bases at J, with 9 bases between the two ends. The germline V gene has CDR1 MDHEN and CDR2 SYDVKM. The CDR3 loop spans 16 amino acids. The CDR3 nucleotides are TGTGCCAGCAGTTTTGTCGGAAACTCCTATAATTCACCCCTCCACTTT. Its translation: CASSFVGNSYNSPLHF.

The table lists this clonotype with a few counts. V is TRBV4-3 and J is TRBJ1-1; D is unclear. Trimming shortened V by 0 bases and J by 2 bases, and 13 bases separated the two germline ends. CDR1 LGHNA and CDR2 YSLEER come from the germline V gene. The CDR3 is made up of 16 amino acids. This CDR3 is CASSQDRFGGNTEAFF. In nucleotides, the CDR3 is TGCGCCAGCAGCCAAGATAGGTTTGGTGGAAACACTGAAGCTTTCTTT.

The V call is TRBV20-1, the J call TRBJ2-1, with TRBD2 as a possible D gene (5 bases). The length of the CDR3 is 13 residues. The V gene's germline CDR1 is DFQATT and CDR2 SNEGSKA (reference sequence). Deletions cut 3 bases from V and 3 bases from J, with 9 bases between. The chain's CDR3 is CSASPGVYNEQFF. The CDR3 region has the DNA TGCAGTGCTAGTCCCGGGGTCTACAATGAGCAGTTCTTC.

This clonotype was recorded at least ten times. This CDR3 reads CASSTPTGGGRQPQHF. The CDR3 nucleotides read TGTGCCAGCAGTACCCCCACAGGGGGTGGAAGACAGCCCCAGCATTTT. The chain recombines TRBV6-6 with TRBJ1-5; TRBD1 matches at 8 bases. There are 16 residues in the CDR3. The germline CDR1 and CDR2 sequences are MNHNY and SVGAGI (reference sequence). The junction had 13 bases not matched to a gene; V was cut back by 5 bases and J by 7 bases.

The V and J genes are TRBV10-3 and TRBJ1-2; D is unresolved. CDR1 ENHRY and CDR2 SYGVKD come from the germline V gene. V was trimmed by 3 bases and J by 5 bases, leaving 10 bases between them. The CDR3 sequence is 13 residues long. CDR3 residues: CAISEGGRYGYTF. CDR3 in DNA: TGTGCCATCAGTGAAGGAGGCAGGTATGGCTACACCTTC.